This record concerns one TCR beta chain sequence. This clonotype was seen ten or more times. Its cognate antigen has yet to be identified. No much larger clone exists at a distance of one base, and base qualities are not known. For repertoire sequencing, the TCR beta CDR3 regions were amplified from RNA transcripts. A first-round RT-PCR used HTBI primers with the Qiagen OneStep RT-PCR kit, followed by a second-round multiplex PCR, size selection and purification. Sequencing of the libraries was carried out on an Illumina HiSeq2000 in paired-end mode with 100 bp reads. In the source study's methods: SOAPnuke was used to process the reads, throwing out any read that had adapters, had uncalled bases, had a mean Phred below 15, or lacked an exact constant-primer or identifier match. High-quality paired reads were merged with COPE v1.2.5. Unique nucleotide sequences were defined as clonotypes and aligned to IMGT TRB V, D and J references using MiTCR v1.1. Analysis was restricted to V-J combinations with a frequency above 0.0001, which covered about 99% of repertoires. For each V-J combination, a TCR clonal expansion and chaos score was defined as the ratio of F50 clonal expansion to chaos observed in the TCRdist matrix. Welch's t-statistics and random forest were used to narrow the features down to about twelve V-J combinations, which were then fed into a naive Bayes classifier. The Morisita-Horn index was used to measure how similar the thyroid and blood repertoires were. TCRdb took the public reads, trimmed them with fastp at Q25, ran MiXCR for clone calling and kept in-frame beta chains. Each CDR3 protein appears once, grouped with its most common genes and DNA. TCRdb, rather than the study authors, made the V and J calls. This sample holds approximately 500,000 distinct CDR3 sequences; over 13% were observed only once. The ten largest clones take up over 8% of the sample.

Patients with ophthalmopathy had moderately to severely active disease, with a Clinical Activity Score of 3 or more, a NOSPECS grade of 4 or more, and a disease duration of less than 3 months. Patients were excluded if they had other autoimmune diseases, uncontrolled infections, pregnancy or lactation. Diagnosis relied on clinical symptoms, serum thyroxine, TRAb, thyroid ultrasound and orbital computed tomography. Using Ficoll-Paque density gradient centrifugation, PBMCs were isolated from 9.5 to 10 ml of fresh peripheral blood. Total RNA was extracted with Trizol reagent and quality-checked on an Agilent 2100 Bioanalyzer. The data are from a study of Graves' ophthalmopathy and Graves' hyperthyroidism (dated by TCRdb to between 2017 and 2018). General notes on the study: Peripheral blood was collected at initial diagnosis, before any treatment. Following sample collection, hyperthyroidism patients were given methimazole at a starting dose of 30 mg daily, and ophthalmopathy patients were given high-dose intravenous methylprednisolone. In total, around 140 blood samples were TCR-sequenced: approximately 42 ophthalmopathy, approximately 80 hyperthyroidism and roughly 17 hyperthyroidism-to-ophthalmopathy patients. To explore V-J signatures that separate ophthalmopathy from hyperthyroidism, a discovery set of more than 95 patients was enrolled, consisting of more than 40 with ophthalmopathy and roughly 57 with stable hyperthyroidism. The independent validation cohort included under 20 hyperthyroidism patients plus 17 patients who later progressed from hyperthyroidism to ophthalmopathy. The 90 or so discovery patients were randomly split 7:3 into training and test sets. T-cell repertoires of thyroid tissue and blood were compared in several hyperthyroidism patients. The study used TCR beta repertoire signatures to distinguish Graves' ophthalmopathy from Graves' hyperthyroidism and to predict progression to ophthalmopathy. What the work shows at the level of the full study, not this receptor alone: No statistical method was used to set the sample size in advance, and the investigators knew which group each participant was assigned to. In validation, the model predicted ophthalmopathy progression with about 71% sensitivity and roughly 78% specificity; about a dozen predicted patients were CT-confirmed with GO in a median of about 7.1 months. In cross-validation, the 13-signature model distinguished ophthalmopathy from stable hyperthyroidism with less than 90% sensitivity and over 81% specificity, while in the test set the corresponding values were about 80% and 75%. Most expanded thyroid clonotypes with frequency above 0.001 were also detected in blood, suggesting blood repertoires may reflect the thyroid immune response.

Taken from cysteine to phenylalanine, the CDR3 has 18 residues. Only the CDR3 part of the read is kept: 54 bases, read in frame from the first base. The germline V gene encodes CDR1 MNHEY and CDR2 SMNVEV (reference sequence). Trimming takes 5 bases off V and 0 bases off J; junction bases not matched to a gene: 11. This receptor was obtained from a woman between 25 and 40 years old with Graves' ophthalmopathy. Donor details come from another sample of the same person, matched by shared clones. The rearranged chain carries TRBV27 and TRBJ1-5; TRBD1 lines up with 9 middle nucleotides. Sequencing was performed on blood. The CDR3 corresponds to CASSPKGQGFYSNQPQHF. The DNA sequence is TGTGCCAGCAGTCCAAAGGGACAGGGTTTTTATAGCAATCAGCCCCAGCATTTT.